The sequence of this T cell receptor (beta chain) was determined in a study of T-cell memory formation after mild COVID-19. V was clipped by 5 bases and J by 4 bases, with 6 bases between them. This CDR3 has 12 amino acids. The germline gives CDR1 SGHVS, CDR2 FQNEAQ. This clonotype was recorded a few times. TCRdb used MiXCR to reprocess the 5' RACE reads, holding one entry per CDR3 protein. The table has hundreds of thousands of distinct CDR3 sequences, roughly a fifth seen once. The source of this sequence is a man aged 18-30 years who had mild COVID-19 (a few samples of this study predate the infection). Cell type and time point are not known. V gene TRBV7-8 combines with J gene TRBJ1-5; D uncertain. The sample comprised PBMCs or a T cell subset sorted from them (not recorded which). CDR3 loop: CASSQKNQPQHF. In nucleotides, the CDR3 is TGTGCCAGCAGCCAGAAGAATCAGCCCCAGCATTTT.